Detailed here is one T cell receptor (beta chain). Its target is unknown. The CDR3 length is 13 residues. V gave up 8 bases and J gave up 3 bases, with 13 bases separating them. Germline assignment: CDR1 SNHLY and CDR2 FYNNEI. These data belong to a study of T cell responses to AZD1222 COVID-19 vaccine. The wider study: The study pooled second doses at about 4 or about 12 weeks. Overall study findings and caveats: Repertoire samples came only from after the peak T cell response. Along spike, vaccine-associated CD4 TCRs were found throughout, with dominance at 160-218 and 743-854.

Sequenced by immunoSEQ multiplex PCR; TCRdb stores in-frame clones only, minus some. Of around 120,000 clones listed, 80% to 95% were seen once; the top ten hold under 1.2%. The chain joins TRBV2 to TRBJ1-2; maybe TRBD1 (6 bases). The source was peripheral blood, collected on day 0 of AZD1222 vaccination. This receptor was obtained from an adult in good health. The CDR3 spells CASGGRGDYGYTF. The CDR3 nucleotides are TGTGCCAGCGGCGGGAGGGGGGACTATGGCTACACCTTC.